This passage covers 32 T cell receptor beta chains from one sample sequenced in a study of blood T cell repertoires in COVID-19. TCRdb keeps only in-frame clones here, not all; method: immunoSEQ multiplex PCR. Among 400,000 to 550,000 clones listed, around nine tenths were seen once. The sequenced sample was peripheral blood. The receptors derive from a woman between 25 and 40 years old with acute or convalescent COVID-19.

As regards this clone: A read error may account for a junction end that differs from germline. This CDR3 reads CACSLGRNTEAFF. The CDR3 DNA sequence: TGTGCCTGCAGCTTGGGCAGGAACACTGAAGCTTTCTTT. The chain has TRBV3-1 (or the pseudogene TRBV3-2) and TRBJ1-1; no clear D gene. Per germline, CDR1 LGHDT and CDR2 YNNKEL (reference sequence). The CDR3 consists of 13 residues.

The chain uses TRBV10-1 and TRBJ2-2; TRBD2 might be the D (6 bases). The CDR3 is made up of 16 amino acids. The germline V gene encodes CDR1 WNHNN and CDR2 SYGVQD (reference sequence). V was shortened by 6 bases and J by 2 bases, with 16 bases between the two germline ends. The CDR3 loop reads CASSKAGTQNTGELFF. The CDR3 DNA follows: TGCGCCAGCAGCAAAGCCGGGACTCAAAACACCGGGGAGCTGTTTTTT.

This clone was seen once. This chain uses TRBV28 with TRBJ2-5; 9 bases agree with TRBD1. The J segment lost 5 bases and the V segment lost 5 bases, leaving 9 bases of the junction unmatched. The CDR3 loop spans 15 amino acids. Germline CDR1 reads MDHEN; CDR2 reads SYDVKM. CDR3: CASSPDGQGQETQYF. Here the CDR3 DNA reads TGTGCCAGCAGTCCCGATGGACAGGGGCAGGAGACCCAGTACTTC.

The chain couples TRBV6-2 or TRBV6-3 to TRBJ2-2; a possible D gene is TRBD2 (6 bases). There are 19 residues in the CDR3. V lost 6 bases to trimming and J lost 2 bases, with 25 bases between them. Germline loops: CDR1 MNHEY, CDR2 SVGEGT. Here the CDR3 DNA reads TGTGCCAGCAGCAACGCCCGGGTGCCGGGACTCCCTAACACCGGGGAGCTGTTTTTT. The encoded protein is CASSNARVPGLPNTGELFF.

The V call is TRBV6-5, the J call TRBJ2-5; TRBD2 aligns across 15 bases. The V segment lost 4 bases and the J segment 5 bases; nucleotides outside the gene matches: 5. This CDR3 is built from 16 residues. Germline assignment: CDR1 MNHEY and CDR2 SVGAGI. CDR3 in DNA: TGTGCCAGCAGTTCGGGACTAGCGGGGGGTCTGGAGACCCAGTACTTC. As protein: CASSSGLAGGLETQYF.

This chain joins TRBV5-1 and TRBJ1-4; weak D call: TRBD1 (6 bases). This CDR3 spans 15 amino acids. V was trimmed by 2 bases and J by 5 bases, leaving 13 bases between them. The V gene's germline CDR1 is SGHRS and CDR2 YFSETQ. Here the CDR3 DNA reads TGCGCCAGCAGCTTACAAGGGACACCGAATGAAAAACTGTTTTTT. Its translation: CASSLQGTPNEKLFF. Using reference TRBV5-1 and TRBJ1-4 for the parts outside the CDR3, the full variable domain is KAGVTQTPRYLIKTRGQQVTLSCSPISGHRSVSWYQQTPGQGLQFLFEYFSETQRNKGNFPGRFSGRQFSNSRSEMNVSTLELGDSALYLCASSLQGTPNEKLFFGSGTQLSVL.

The chain couples TRBV5-1 to TRBJ2-1, with D possibly being TRBD2 (6 bases). Germline values: CDR1 SGHRS, CDR2 YFSETQ. The CDR3 loop spans 11 amino acids. V gave up 6 bases and J gave up 10 bases, with 11 bases separating them. The CDR3 DNA follows: TGCGCCAGCATGACGGGAGCGGAGCAGTTCTTC. Protein sequence: CASMTGAEQFF.

This clone has a single count. The chain carries TRBV7-9 and TRBJ2-5; 13 bases line up with TRBD2. The CDR3 is made up of 18 amino acids. The V segment lost 4 bases and the J segment 0 bases; nucleotides outside the gene matches: 8. Germline-derived CDR1 and CDR2 are SEHNR and FQNEAQ (reference sequence). The CDR3 bases are TGTGCCAGCAGCTCACGGACTAGCGGGGGTACCCACCAAGAGACCCAGTACTTC. This translates into CASSSRTSGGTHQETQYF.

V gene TRBV6-5 combines with J gene TRBJ2-7; D is possibly TRBD1 (5 bases). V was clipped by 5 bases and J by 12 bases, with 23 bases between them. The length of the CDR3 is 14 residues. CDR1 is MNHEY and CDR2 is SVGAGI in the germline V gene. CDR3 in DNA: TGTGCCAGCAGTCAGCTGAAGCACGTAGGGGCGCGGTACTTC. This sequence encodes CASSQLKHVGARYF.

This chain connects TRBV11-2 to TRBJ2-1; 10 bases fit TRBD2. The CDR3 runs to 15 residues. Germline V lookup: CDR1 SGHAT, CDR2 FQNNGV. Losses at the gene ends were 6 bases for V and 4 bases for J; bases not matched to a gene: 6. The CDR3 spells CASRHSGGGYNEQFF. CDR3 coding DNA: TGTGCCAGCAGACACAGCGGGGGGGGATACAATGAGCAGTTCTTC.

The J gene is TRBJ2-1, the V gene TRBV5-1; no firm D call. CDR3 length equals 12 residues. Germline V gene sequence: CDR1 SGHRS, CDR2 YFSETQ. V was clipped by 5 bases and J by 4 bases, with 7 bases between them. As DNA, the CDR3 is TGCGCCAGCAGTTCCCAGTACAATGAGCAGTTCTTC. It encodes CASSSQYNEQFF.

This chain's CDR3 is CASSQDRGTEYF. The CDR3 DNA reads as TGTGCCAGCAGCCAAGATCGGGGGACGGAGTATTTT. J is TRBJ2-3 and V is TRBV3-1 (or the pseudogene TRBV3-2); a possible D gene is TRBD2 (6 bases). The V and J ends lost 0 bases and 13 bases respectively, with 11 bases between them. CDR1 and CDR2 (germline): LGHDT, YNNKEL (reference sequence). This CDR3 is 12 amino acids long.

The chain is built from TRBV29-1 and TRBJ2-3; the D gene is possibly TRBD2 (7 bases). The CDR3 covers 14 residues. V dropped 4 bases and J dropped 1 base, with 12 bases sitting between them. The V gene's germline CDR1 is SQVTM and CDR2 ANQGSEA. The CDR3 loop is CSVGGGDGTDTQYF. CDR3 coding DNA: TGCAGCGTTGGCGGGGGCGATGGCACAGATACGCAGTATTTT.

With regard to this clone: Germline and junction disagree at one end, which may indicate a read error. The gene calls are TRBV2 and TRBJ2-7, with 11 bases identical to TRBD2. CDR1 and CDR2 from the germline V gene are SNHLY and FYNNEI. The length of the CDR3 is 17 residues. The CDR3 protein is CASSEGPGLAEIYEQYF. Here the CDR3 DNA reads TGTGCCAGCAGCGAAGGCCCGGGACTAGCGGAAATCTACGAGCAGTACTTC.

The chain is built from TRBV9 and TRBJ2-3; D ambiguous. Germline assignment: CDR1 SGDLS and CDR2 YYNGEE. Trimming left V 0 bases short and J 6 bases short, with 11 bases between. There are 14 residues in the CDR3. The CDR3, as DNA: TGTGCCAGCAGCGTAGGACACACCACGGATACGCAGTATTTT. It is translated as CASSVGHTTDTQYF.

A few counts support this clone. Other DNA sequences in the same sample also yield this CDR3. V gene TRBV2 combines with J gene TRBJ1-1, with D possibly TRBD1 on 6 matching bases. Trimming cost V 6 bases and J 0 bases, with 8 bases left between them. The CDR3 runs 13 residues. Per the germline V gene, CDR1 is SNHLY and CDR2 is FYNNEI. The CDR3 DNA is TGTGCCAGCAGCAGGGGCATGAACACTGAAGCTTTCTTT. It translates to CASSRGMNTEAFF.

The chain is built from TRBV19 and TRBJ2-7; TRBD2 might be the D (6 bases). Trimming took off 6 bases at V and 5 bases at J, with 17 bases between the two ends. Germline V gives CDR1 LNHDA, CDR2 SQIVND (reference sequence). The CDR3 spans 14 residues. DNA for the CDR3: TGTGCCAGTAGCCTCGGGACTTTAGGCGACGAGCAGTACTTC. The encoded protein is CASSLGTLGDEQYF.

Only one count was recorded for this clone. The chain links TRBV2 to TRBJ1-1; a weak D match, TRBD1 (5 bases). The CDR3 totals 14 residues. Germline loops: CDR1 SNHLY, CDR2 FYNNEI. The V end was cut by 6 bases, the J end by 5 bases, with 16 bases between. Here the CDR3 reads CASSAQGPGTEAFF. CDR3 DNA: TGTGCCAGCAGCGCCCAGGGTCCTGGGACTGAAGCTTTCTTT.

This chain joins TRBV28 and TRBJ1-5, with a possible D match to TRBD1 (6 bases). The germline gives CDR1 MDHEN, CDR2 SYDVKM. V was cut by 8 bases and J by 3 bases, with 17 bases left in between. The length of the CDR3 is 15 residues. CDR3 DNA: TGTGCCAGCTTTCCGGGGGGCCGGGCCAATCAGCCCCAGCATTTT. Amino acid sequence: CASFPGGRANQPQHF.

V is TRBV19 and J is TRBJ2-7; TRBD1 matches at 11 bases. This CDR3 spans 15 amino acids. Germline lookup yields CDR1 LNHDA and CDR2 SQIVND (reference sequence). After removal of 0 bases from V and 3 bases from J, the junction contained 1 base not matched to a gene. For the CDR3, the DNA is TGTGCCAGTAGTATAGATGGGACAGGGGGCTACGAGCAGTACTTC. It specifies CASSIDGTGGYEQYF.

This chain links TRBV7-8 with TRBJ2-1; no reliable D call. The CDR3 length is 14 residues. Germline V gives CDR1 SGHVS, CDR2 FQNEAQ. Trimming cost V 5 bases and J 3 bases, with 11 bases left between them. The CDR3 coding sequence is TGTGCCAGCAGCATCTTCTCCTACTACAATGAGCAGTTCTTC. It specifies CASSIFSYYNEQFF. The full variable domain, in which reference TRBV7-8 and TRBJ2-1 provide the parts outside the CDR3, is GAGVSQSPRYKVAKRGQDVALRCDPISGHVSLFWYQQALGQGPEFLTYFQNEAQLDKSGLPSDRFFAERPEGSVSTLKIQRTQQEDSAVYLCASSIFSYYNEQFFGPGTRLTVL.

This clone has a count of ten or more. This chain joins TRBV10-2 and TRBJ1-5, with no clear D. The CDR3 totals 15 residues. The germline V and J ends were trimmed by 0 bases and 2 bases, with 8 bases remaining between them. Germline V gives CDR1 WSHSY, CDR2 SAAADI. CDR3 in amino acids: CASSESGGGNQPQHF. The CDR3 bases are TGCGCCAGCAGTGAGTCCGGAGGTGGCAATCAGCCCCAGCATTTT.

V is TRBV5-4 and J is TRBJ2-1; possibly TRBD1 for D (6 bases). Trimming took 3 bases from V and 4 from J, leaving 11 bases between them. Germline lookup yields CDR1 SGHNT and CDR2 YYREEE (reference sequence). The CDR3 contains 14 residues. The CDR3 protein is CASSSTGKYNEQFF. CDR3 bases: TGTGCCAGCAGCTCCACAGGGAAATACAATGAGCAGTTCTTC. The variable domain in full, completed from reference TRBV5-4 and TRBJ2-1, reads ETGVTQSPTHLIKTRGQQVTLRCSSQSGHNTVSWYQQALGQGPQFIFQYYREEENGRGNFPPRFSGLQFPNYSSELNVNALELDDSALYLCASSSTGKYNEQFFGPGTRLTVL.

The gene calls are TRBV11-3 and TRBJ2-5; D may be TRBD1 (6 bases). This CDR3 has 18 residues. The germline V gene has CDR1 SGHNT and CDR2 YENEEA. The ends were cut back, 5 bases at V and 1 base at J, with 23 bases in the middle. CDR3 DNA: TGTGCCAGCAGCCCGCGACAGGCGGATACCAAATTCCAAGAGACCCAGTACTTC. Amino acid sequence: CASSPRQADTKFQETQYF.

The V call is TRBV28, the J call TRBJ2-4, with unresolved D. Germline V gives CDR1 MDHEN, CDR2 SYDVKM. CDR3 size: 16 residues. Trimming stripped 1 base from V and 0 bases from J, with 10 bases between. CDR3 protein: CASSLFQRLAKNIQYF. The CDR3 DNA reads TGTGCCAGCAGTTTATTCCAGAGACTAGCCAAAAACATTCAGTACTTC.

The rearrangement links TRBV15 to TRBJ2-1, with TRBD1 matching over 7 bases. This CDR3 has 17 amino acids. V lost 1 base and J lost 2; bases outside the gene matches: 8. CDR1 and CDR2 from the germline V gene are LNHNV and YYDKDF (reference sequence). CDR3 in amino acids: CATSRADKGATYNEQFF. In DNA, the CDR3 is TGTGCCACCAGCAGAGCGGACAAGGGGGCAACCTACAATGAGCAGTTCTTC.

The gene calls are TRBV5-1 and TRBJ2-5; D may be TRBD2 (6 bases). Germline V lookup: CDR1 SGHRS, CDR2 YFSETQ. Trimming left V 0 bases short and J 5 bases short, with 14 bases between. This CDR3 has 15 amino acids. The CDR3 sequence: CASSLEAGLVETQYF. DNA of the CDR3: TGCGCCAGCAGCTTGGAAGCGGGTCTCGTGGAGACCCAGTACTTC.

The chain has TRBV19 and TRBJ2-7; TRBD2 aligns across 9 bases. There are 13 residues in the CDR3. J was trimmed by 3 bases and V by 7 bases; bases with no gene match: 4. Germline V lookup: CDR1 LNHDA, CDR2 SQIVND (reference sequence). CDR3 amino acids: CASNSGGLYEQYF. The CDR3 nucleotides are TGTGCCAGTAATAGCGGGGGACTCTACGAGCAGTACTTC.

On this clone: Other DNA sequences within the sample encode an identical CDR3. The chain uses TRBV28 and TRBJ2-2; D ambiguous. This CDR3 region has 12 residues. Deletions cut 6 bases from V and 2 bases from J, with 4 bases between. Germline loops: CDR1 MDHEN, CDR2 SYDVKM. DNA of the CDR3: TGTGCCAGCAGCCTAAACACCGGGGAGCTGTTTTTT. Amino acid sequence: CASSLNTGELFF.

The V call is TRBV28, the J call TRBJ1-6; a weak D match, TRBD1 (6 bases). Germline V CDR1 and CDR2: MDHEN, SYDVKM. Trimming removed 5 bases at V and 10 bases at J, with 12 bases between. The CDR3 is made up of 13 amino acids. The CDR3 sequence: CASSVYRDSPLHF. CDR3 in DNA: TGTGCCAGCAGTGTCTACAGGGACTCACCCCTCCACTTT.

The chain joins TRBV29-1 to TRBJ2-2; D may be TRBD2 (6 bases). This CDR3 spans 15 amino acids. V was cut by 3 bases and J by 2 bases, with 13 bases left in between. In germline, CDR1 is SQVTM, CDR2 ANQGSEA. CDR3: CSVEESGSNTGELFF. The CDR3 coding sequence is TGCAGCGTTGAGGAGTCCGGGAGTAACACCGGGGAGCTGTTTTTT.

The chain joins TRBV21-1 to TRBJ1-2; TRBD1, as called in the table, went unchecked against the DNA. TRBV21-1 is classified as a pseudogene. The CDR3 extends over 12 amino acids. The CDR3 is CASPGAPYGYTF. Here the CDR3 DNA reads TGTGCCAGCCCAGGGGCACCCTATGGCTACACCTTC.